The T cell receptor beta chain described here comes from a study of beta chain features in type 1 diabetes. Findings and caveats of the study: Shorter TCRB CDR3s, moderately but significantly so, were found in Type 1 diabetes patients in all four CD4+ subsets. A potential influence of HLA type upon TCRB rearrangement remained unresolved herein.

With 0 bases removed from V and 3 bases from J, the gap between germline ends came to 5 bases. Germline V lookup: CDR1 LGHNA, CDR2 YSLEER. The CDR3 loop spans 13 amino acids. Since all of the isolated RNA was reverse transcribed, expressed TCRB transcripts were what got sequenced. Using immunoSEQ multiplex PCR, the repertoire was profiled, and TCRdb retains in-frame clones only, with some absent. The sample yields about 120,000 clones, about 15% seen once. This clone was counted between two and nine times. Antigen: not known. The source of this sequence is a man aged 30 to 45 with type 1 diabetes. The chain joins TRBV4-3 to TRBJ1-2; D is ambiguous. The sequenced material came from central memory CD4+ T cells from blood. The CDR3 nucleotides are TGCGCCAGCAGCCAAGAAGGGTACTATGGCTACACCTTC. It encodes CASSQEGYYGYTF.